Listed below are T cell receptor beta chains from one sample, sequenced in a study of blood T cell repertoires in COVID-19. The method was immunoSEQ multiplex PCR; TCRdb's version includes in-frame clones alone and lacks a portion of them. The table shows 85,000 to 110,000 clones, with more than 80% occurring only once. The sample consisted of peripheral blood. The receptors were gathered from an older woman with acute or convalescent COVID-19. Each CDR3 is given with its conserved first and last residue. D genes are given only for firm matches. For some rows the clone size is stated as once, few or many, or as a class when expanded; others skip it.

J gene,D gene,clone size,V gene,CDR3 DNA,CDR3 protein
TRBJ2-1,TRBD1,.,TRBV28,TGTGCCAGCCTACCAGGGGGCGCATACAATGAGCAGTTCTTC,CASLPGGAYNEQFF
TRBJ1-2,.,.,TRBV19,TGTGCCAGTACCCCCCGGGACAAGCCCTATGGCTACACCTTC,CASTPRDKPYGYTF
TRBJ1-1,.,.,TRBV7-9,TGTGCCAGCAGCCTATCTACGGGTAACACTGAAGCTTTCTTT,CASSLSTGNTEAFF
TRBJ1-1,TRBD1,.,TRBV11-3,TGTGCCAGCACCGACAGGGGATTGGGCACTGAAGCTTTCTTT,CASTDRGLGTEAFF
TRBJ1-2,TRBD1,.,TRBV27,TGTGCCAGCAGTAACACAGGGGAAGGCTATGGCTACACCTTC,CASSNTGEGYGYTF
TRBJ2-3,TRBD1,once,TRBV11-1,TGTGCCAGCAGCTTAGAGCAGGGGGCCGTCACAGATACGCAGTATTTT,CASSLEQGAVTDTQYF
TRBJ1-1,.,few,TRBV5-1,TGCGCCAGCAGCTTGACGGTGATGAACACTGAAGCTTTCTTT,CASSLTVMNTEAFF
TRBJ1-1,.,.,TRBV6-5,TGTGCCAGCAGTTACTCTCGGGGATCCACTGAAGCTTTCTTT,CASSYSRGSTEAFF
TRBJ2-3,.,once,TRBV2,TGTGCCAGCAGTGAGCAACGGGTGGGCACAGATACGCAGTATTTT,CASSEQRVGTDTQYF
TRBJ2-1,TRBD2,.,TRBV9,TGTGCCAGCAGCGTTACCGGGACTACCCTATTCAATGAGCAGTTCTTC,CASSVTGTTLFNEQFF
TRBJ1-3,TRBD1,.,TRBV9,TGTGCCAGCAGTCCCACAGGGGGCGAAGCTGGAAACACCATATATTTT,CASSPTGGEAGNTIYF
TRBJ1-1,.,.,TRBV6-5,TGTGCCAGCATCCCGGGGTTGTACGCGAACACTGAAGCTTTCTTT,CASIPGLYANTEAFF
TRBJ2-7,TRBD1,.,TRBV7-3,TGTGCCAGCAGCCCGACAGGGGGAGCGTACGAGCAGTACTTC,CASSPTGGAYEQYF
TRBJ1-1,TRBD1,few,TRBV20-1,TGCAGTGCTAGTCGGTCAGGGGGCGGCACTGAAGCTTTCTTT,CSASRSGGGTEAFF
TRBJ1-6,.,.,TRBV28,TGTGCCAGCATCCCTAACAGGGCCGGAGATTCACCCCTCCACTTT,CASIPNRAGDSPLHF
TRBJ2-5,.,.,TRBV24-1,TGTGCCACCAGTGATCGCAGGGGAGTGAGTGAGACCCAGTACTTC,CATSDRRGVSETQYF
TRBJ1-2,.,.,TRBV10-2,TGCGCCAGCAGCACAGAACGATTCTATGGCTACACCTTC,CASSTERFYGYTF
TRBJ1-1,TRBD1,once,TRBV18,TGTGCCAGCTCACCCGGACAGGGAATATTGACTGAAGCTTTCTTT,CASSPGQGILTEAFF
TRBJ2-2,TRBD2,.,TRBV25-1,TGTGCCAGCAGTCCACCGGGACTAGCGGGCACCGGGGAGCTGTTTTTT,CASSPPGLAGTGELFF
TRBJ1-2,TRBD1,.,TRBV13,TGTGCCAGCAGCCCTCGGACAGGGGATCGGGGCTACACCTTC,CASSPRTGDRGYTF
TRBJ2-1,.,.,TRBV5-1,TGCGCCAGCCAAAAAGGGGTGGACAATGAGCAGTTCTTC,CASQKGVDNEQFF
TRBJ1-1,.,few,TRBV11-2,TGTGCCAGCAGCCCCCGGAGGAATTTGAACACTGAAGCTTTCTTT,CASSPRRNLNTEAFF
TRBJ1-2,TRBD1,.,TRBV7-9,TGTGCCAGCAGCTTACAGGGGGCCTTCTATGGCTACACCTTC,CASSLQGAFYGYTF
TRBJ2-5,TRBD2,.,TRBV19,TGTGCCAGTAGATCTCTACTAGCGCAAGAGACCCAGTACTTC,CASRSLLAQETQYF
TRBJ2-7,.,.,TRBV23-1,TGCGCCAGCAGTCCGACGACTGCCTACGAGCAGTACTTC,CASSPTTAYEQYF
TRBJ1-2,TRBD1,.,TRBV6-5,TGTGCCAGCTTTGGACAGGGGGCGAACTATGGCTACACCTTC,CASFGQGANYGYTF
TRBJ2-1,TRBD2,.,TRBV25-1,TGTGCCAGCAGTGAAGCCGGCGTAGCGGGTCGAGATGAGCAGTTCTTC,CASSEAGVAGRDEQFF
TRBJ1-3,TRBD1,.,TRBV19,TGTGCCAGTAGTCCCGGGACAGTCCTCTCTGGAAACACCATATATTTT,CASSPGTVLSGNTIYF
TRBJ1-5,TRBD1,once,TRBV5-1,TGCGCCAGCAGCCCGGGACAGGGTGGCAATCAGCCCCAGCATTTT,CASSPGQGGNQPQHF
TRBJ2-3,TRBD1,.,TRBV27,TGTGCCAGCAGTTCACGACTCCGGGACAGGGGTAGAACAGATACGCAGTATTTT,CASSSRLRDRGRTDTQYF
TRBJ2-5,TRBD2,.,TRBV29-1,TGCAGCGTTGATGGGACTAGCGGACCCCTAGGGACCCAGTACTTC,CSVDGTSGPLGTQYF
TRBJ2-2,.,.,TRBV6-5,TGTGCCAGCAGTCCCGCGAACACCGGGGAGCTGTTTTTT,CASSPANTGELFF
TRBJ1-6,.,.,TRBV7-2,TGTGCCAGCAGCTCATACAGCAGCTCCTATAATTCACCCCTCCACTTT,CASSSYSSSYNSPLHF
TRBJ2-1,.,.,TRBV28,TGTGCCAGCGGGAGAGGGGGCAATGAGCAGTTCTTC,CASGRGGNEQFF
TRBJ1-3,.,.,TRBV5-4,TGTGCCAGCAGCGGGGGCGGACGGTTCTCTGGAAACACCATATATTTT,CASSGGGRFSGNTIYF
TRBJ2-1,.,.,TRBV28,TGTGCCAGCAGCTCCGCCGGCAGGCTGGAACAGTTCTTC,CASSSAGRLEQFF
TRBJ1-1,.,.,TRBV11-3,TGTGCCAGCAGCTTAGAGACAGTGAACACTGAAGCTTTCTTT,CASSLETVNTEAFF
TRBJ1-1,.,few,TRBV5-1,TGCGCCAGCAGCTTGTCAGGGGTCACTGAAGCTTTCTTT,CASSLSGVTEAFF
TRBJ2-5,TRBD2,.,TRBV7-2,TGTGCCAGCAGCAAGCGAGCTAGCGGCCAAGAGACCCAGTACTTC,CASSKRASGQETQYF
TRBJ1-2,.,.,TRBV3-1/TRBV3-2,TGTGCCAGCAGCCAATGGAGGGTTGGCTACACCTTC,CASSQWRVGYTF
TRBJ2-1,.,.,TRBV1,TGCACCAGCAGCCAAGTCGCTAATTGTAATGAGCAGTTCTTC,CTSSQVANCNEQFF
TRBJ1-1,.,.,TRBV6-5,TGTGCCAGCAGAAGGGGTCTGAACACTGAAGCTTTCTTT,CASRRGLNTEAFF
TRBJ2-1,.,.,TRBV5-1,TGCGCCAGCAGCCAGTTGGGGCCGAGCTCCTACAATGAGCAGTTCTTC,CASSQLGPSSYNEQFF
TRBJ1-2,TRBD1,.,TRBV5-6,TGTGCCAGCAGCTTCGGGACAGGGACCAGCTATGGCTACACCTTC,CASSFGTGTSYGYTF
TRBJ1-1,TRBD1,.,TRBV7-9,TGTGCCAGCAGCTCCCAACAGGGGGCGGCTTTCTTT,CASSSQQGAAFF
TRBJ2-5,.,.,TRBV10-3,TGTGCCGTCGCAGCGGGTCTACAAGAGACCCAGTACTTC,CAVAAGLQETQYF
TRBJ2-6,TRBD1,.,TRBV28,TGTGCCAGCAGTCGGGACAGCCTTGGGGCCAACGTCCTGACTTTC,CASSRDSLGANVLTF
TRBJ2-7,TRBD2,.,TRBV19,TGTGCCAGTAGTAACGGACTAGCGGGAGCGCCTTCCTACGAGCAGTACTTC,CASSNGLAGAPSYEQYF
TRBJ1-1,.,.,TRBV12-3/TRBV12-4,TGTGCCAGCAGTTCCCCTGCTCGAAGCGTAGCTTTCTTT,CASSSPARSVAFF
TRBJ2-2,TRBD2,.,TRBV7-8,TGTGCCAGCAGCTGGGACTATCCGAACACCGGGGAGCTGTTTTTT,CASSWDYPNTGELFF
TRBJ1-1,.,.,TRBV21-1,TGTGCCAGCATTGAACGGTGGGACAGTGAAGCTTTCTTT,CASIERWDSEAFF
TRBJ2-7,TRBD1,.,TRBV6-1,TGTGCCAGCAGTGAACGGACAGGGGTCGAGCAGTACTTC,CASSERTGVEQYF
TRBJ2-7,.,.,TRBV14,TGTGCCAGCAGCCAGTTTAACGAGCAGTACTTC,CASSQFNEQYF